These 13 T cell receptor beta chains originate from one sample sequenced in a study of blood T cells in healthy people across ages. PCR was performed a second time for about 7 to 12 cycles using a sample-barcoded 5' primer and a J-beta primer mix. TCRdb re-derived calls from the 5' RACE reads in MiXCR, one entry per CDR3 protein. In the table there are 710,000 or so distinct CDR3 sequences, 32% of which are singletons. Sequenced input: blood. These TCRs come from a woman older than 75 in good health.

The genes are TRBV29-1 and TRBJ2-2; D is perhaps TRBD2 (5 bases). Germline loops: CDR1 SQVTM, CDR2 ANQGSEA. V was cut by 4 bases and J by 4 bases, with 13 bases left in between. The CDR3 is 14 amino acids. In DNA, the CDR3 is TGCAGCGTTGTTAGGACTGTGAGCACCGGGGAGCTGTTTTTT. This sequence encodes CSVVRTVSTGELFF.

The rearrangement uses TRBV30 and TRBJ1-5; a weak D match, TRBD1 (5 bases). CDR3 length equals 12 residues. The germline gives CDR1 GTSNPN, CDR2 SVGIG (reference sequence). V was cut by 1 base and J by 4 bases, with 5 bases left in between. The CDR3 protein is CAWSGGNQPQHF. For the CDR3, the DNA is TGTGCCTGGAGTGGGGGGAATCAGCCCCAGCATTTT.

The V and J genes are TRBV6-1 and TRBJ2-7, with 11 bases lining up with TRBD1. V was pared by 2 bases and J by 5 bases, with 8 bases of the junction left unmatched. There are 16 residues in the CDR3. Germline V gene sequence: CDR1 MNHNS, CDR2 SASEGT. The CDR3 is CASSEPPGQGGHEQYF. For the CDR3, the DNA is TGTGCCAGCAGTGAACCGCCGGGACAGGGGGGCCACGAGCAGTACTTC.

This clonotype has at least ten counts. The chain employs TRBV12-3 or TRBV12-4 and TRBJ1-1; TRBD1 might be the D (6 bases). This CDR3 contains 16 residues. V lost 5 bases and J 1 base, leaving 17 bases between the germline ends. The CDR3 loop reads CASSPHGGARNTEAFF. CDR3 nucleotide sequence: TGTGCCAGCAGTCCCCACGGGGGGGCGCGGAACACTGAAGCTTTCTTT.

This clonotype was observed many times. This chain uses TRBV20-1 with TRBJ2-5; 9 positions match TRBD2. Germline V CDR1 and CDR2: DFQATT, SNEGSKA (reference sequence). Trimming cost V 0 bases and J 6 bases; bases outside gene matches: 8. The CDR3 runs 15 residues. In nucleotides, the CDR3 is TGCAGTGCTAGAGATGGGGATAGCGGGGGTAAGACCCAGTACTTC. It encodes CSARDGDSGGKTQYF.

This clonotype was detected only a few times. The chain joins TRBV29-1 to TRBJ2-1; tentatively, D is TRBD1 (5 bases). This CDR3 contains 11 residues. CDR1 SQVTM and CDR2 ANQGSEA come from the germline V gene. V was cut by 4 bases and J by 6 bases, with 7 bases left in between. The CDR3 region has the DNA TGCAGCGTTGGACAGATCAATGAGCAGTTCTTC. It specifies CSVGQINEQFF.

In this sample, this clonotype turned up many times. This chain uses TRBV30 with TRBJ2-1, with 8 bases lining up with TRBD1. The germline V gene has CDR1 GTSNPN and CDR2 SVGIG (reference sequence). Trimming cost V 4 bases and J 6 bases; bases outside gene matches: 8. This CDR3 comprises 14 residues. In DNA form, the CDR3 reads TGTGCCTGGACCCCGGGACAGGTCCGCAATGAGCAGTTCTTC. Translated: CAWTPGQVRNEQFF.

This clonotype was counted a few times. The chain has TRBV6-1 and TRBJ2-2; a weak D match, TRBD1 (6 bases). CDR3 size: 15 residues. Trimming took off 6 bases at V and 2 bases at J, with 13 bases between the two ends. CDR1 is MNHNS and CDR2 is SASEGT in the germline V gene. CDR3 amino acids: CASRQRTDNTGELFF. The CDR3 nucleotides read TGTGCCAGCAGACAGCGGACAGATAACACCGGGGAGCTGTTTTTT.

The chain is built from TRBV5-4 and TRBJ2-3; TRBD2 aligns across 10 bases. The CDR3 totals 16 residues. The junction had 7 bases not matched to a gene; V was cut back by 0 bases and J by 6 bases. Per the germline V gene, CDR1 is SGHNT and CDR2 is YYREEE (reference sequence). The DNA for the CDR3 is TGTGCCAGCAGCTTGGTCGGTAGCGGGAGGCGGGATACGCAGTATTTT. It codes for CASSLVGSGRRDTQYF. Supplemented by reference TRBV5-4 and TRBJ2-3, the full variable domain reads ETGVTQSPTHLIKTRGQQVTLRCSSQSGHNTVSWYQQALGQGPQFIFQYYREEENGRGNFPPRFSGLQFPNYSSELNVNALELDDSALYLCASSLVGSGRRDTQYFGPGTRLTVL.

CDR3 coding DNA: TGTGCCAGCAGCTTGCACTCCGGGACAGGGGGATATAGCAATCAGCCCCAGCATTTT. It translates to CASSLHSGTGGYSNQPQHF. The rearrangement links TRBV7-8 to TRBJ1-5, with TRBD1 matching over 11 bases. This CDR3 has 19 residues. Germline loops: CDR1 SGHVS, CDR2 FQNEAQ. J gave up 0 bases and V 3 bases, and 10 bases lay outside the gene matches.

This clonotype showed up many times. DNA for the CDR3: TGCAGTGGCACAGGAGCCAACTATGGCTACACCTTC. Residues: CSGTGANYGYTF. V usage is TRBV20-1 and J usage is TRBJ1-2; weak D call: TRBD1 (5 bases). Germline values: CDR1 DFQATT, CDR2 SNEGSKA (reference sequence). The CDR3 has 12 amino acids. V was pared by 7 bases and J by 2 bases, with 11 bases between.

The chain combines TRBV3-1 with TRBJ1-1; weak D call: TRBD1 (5 bases). The V gene's germline CDR1 is LGHDT and CDR2 YNNKEL (reference sequence). The CDR3 has 14 amino acids. Trimming took off 7 bases at V and 3 bases at J, with 15 bases between the two ends. This CDR3 is CASTPRGADTEAFF. CDR3 bases: TGTGCCAGCACCCCCCGAGGGGCAGACACTGAAGCTTTCTTT.

V gene TRBV5-1 combines with J gene TRBJ1-2; 12 bases line up with TRBD1. CDR3 length equals 16 residues. J lost 5 bases, V lost 2 bases, and 7 bases had no gene match. Germline V gene lookup returns CDR1 SGHRS and CDR2 YFSETQ. The DNA for the CDR3 is TGCGCCAGCAGCTTCCCGGGACAGGGGGCGCCGTATGGCTACACCTTC. Protein: CASSFPGQGAPYGYTF.